The 3 T cell receptor beta chains given below trace back to one sample, sequenced in a study of T cell changes during pregnancy in multiple sclerosis (dated by TCRdb to the late 2010s). To prepare the library, the immunoSEQ multiplex PCR assay was applied. The immuneACCESS repertoire file appears here via TCRdb, limited to in-frame rearrangements. These files lack a portion of the clones; in checked studies, under half of the deficit traces to unresolved V genes, and the cause of the others is not known. Counted in this sample were about 32,000 clones; roughly 87% of them appeared once. 10% of the sample goes to the ten largest clones. This material consisted of CD8+ T cells from peripheral blood mononuclear cells, taken in the second trimester of pregnancy. These receptors all come from a female donor with multiple sclerosis, enrolled in a pregnancy study.

The chain couples TRBV7-9 to TRBJ2-5; D possibly corresponds to TRBD2 (6 bases). Germline CDR1 and CDR2: SEHNR and FQNEAQ (reference sequence). The V and J ends lost 2 bases and 3 bases respectively, with 16 bases between them. This CDR3 region has 16 residues. CDR3: CASSLTAGRQKETQYF. The CDR3 bases are TGTGCCAGCAGCTTAACCGCCGGGAGACAGAAAGAGACCCAGTACTTC.

This clone was detected only once. The rearrangement joins TRBV18 to TRBJ2-5; maybe TRBD2 (5 bases). This CDR3 has 15 residues. V lost 6 bases and J lost 1, with 15 bases in between. Germline V lookup: CDR1 KGHSH, CDR2 LQKENI. The DNA for the CDR3 is TGTGCCAGCTCGCTCTTAGCGCCGTCCCAAGAGACCCAGTACTTC. This sequence encodes CASSLLAPSQETQYF.

The table lists this clone with a few counts. The rearrangement links TRBV27 to TRBJ2-7; D perhaps matches TRBD1 (5 bases). The V gene's germline CDR1 is MNHEY and CDR2 SMNVEV (reference sequence). V lost 5 bases, J lost 6 bases, and 11 bases lay in between. This CDR3 has 12 amino acids. The CDR3 bases are TGTGCCAGCAGTCCAGGGCCACTCGAGCAGTACTTC. It yields the protein CASSPGPLEQYF.